A selection of T cell receptor beta chains follows, all from one sample in a study of CD8+ T cells in alopecia areata. The table came from immunoSEQ multiplex PCR; TCRdb's copy has only in-frame clones and leaves some out. The repertoire consists of 90,000 to 130,000 clones, with 50% to 75% occurring once and the leading ten covering roughly an eighth. Specimen: CD8+ T cells sorted from blood, collected at week 24, from a patient treated with tofacitinib. The source is a human donor with alopecia areata. Both conserved end residues are part of each CDR3. The order of the fields is V gene, D gene, J gene, clone size, CDR3 protein, CDR3 DNA. A D gene is named only where the DNA matches it firmly. Clone size is stated in some rows and not others, as once, few, many or a class when expanded.

V gene: TRBV19
D gene: .
J gene: TRBJ2-7
clone size: once
CDR3 protein: CASTDLAAGYEQYF
CDR3 DNA: TGTGCCAGTACCGATCTTGCGGCCGGCTACGAGCAGTACTTC

V gene: TRBV27
D gene: .
J gene: TRBJ2-7
clone size: .
CDR3 protein: CASSLSPATTYEQYF
CDR3 DNA: TGTGCCAGCAGTTTATCCCCCGCAACCACCTACGAGCAGTACTTC

V gene: TRBV9
D gene: TRBD2
J gene: TRBJ2-7
clone size: .
CDR3 protein: CASSVGLAGYEQYF
CDR3 DNA: TGTGCCAGCAGCGTAGGGCTAGCGGGCTACGAGCAGTACTTC

V gene: TRBV7-2
D gene: .
J gene: TRBJ1-4
clone size: .
CDR3 protein: CASSLVGRGEKLFF
CDR3 DNA: TGTGCCAGCAGCTTAGTGGGACGTGGTGAAAAACTGTTTTTT

V gene: TRBV2
D gene: TRBD1
J gene: TRBJ1-1
clone size: few
CDR3 protein: CASSEAGGREAFF
CDR3 DNA: TGTGCCAGCAGTGAAGCAGGGGGCAGAGAAGCTTTCTTT

V gene: TRBV29-1
D gene: .
J gene: TRBJ2-3
clone size: few
CDR3 protein: CSVFAGVHTTDTQYF
CDR3 DNA: TGCAGCGTATTCGCAGGGGTCCATACCACAGATACGCAGTATTTT

V gene: TRBV6-5
D gene: .
J gene: TRBJ2-1
clone size: .
CDR3 protein: CASGDATSYNEQFF
CDR3 DNA: TGTGCCAGCGGGGACGCGACTTCCTACAATGAGCAGTTCTTC

V gene: TRBV19
D gene: TRBD2
J gene: TRBJ2-1
clone size: .
CDR3 protein: CASTLAGETYNEQFF
CDR3 DNA: TGTGCCAGTACTCTAGCGGGGGAAACATACAATGAGCAGTTCTTC

V gene: TRBV6-6
D gene: TRBD1
J gene: TRBJ1-2
clone size: .
CDR3 protein: CASRDRDYGYTF
CDR3 DNA: TGTGCCAGCAGAGACAGGGACTATGGCTACACCTTC

V gene: TRBV7-2
D gene: .
J gene: TRBJ1-3
clone size: .
CDR3 protein: CASTAAGQYSGNTIYF
CDR3 DNA: TGTGCCAGCACCGCGGCAGGACAGTACTCTGGAAACACCATATATTTT

V gene: TRBV5-1
D gene: .
J gene: TRBJ2-4
clone size: few
CDR3 protein: CASSLSWDRELAKNIQYF
CDR3 DNA: TGCGCCAGCAGCTTGAGCTGGGACCGTGAACTAGCCAAAAACATTCAGTACTTC

V gene: TRBV7-6
D gene: .
J gene: TRBJ1-5
clone size: .
CDR3 protein: CASSLAAGGMHDNQPQHF
CDR3 DNA: TGTGCCAGCAGCTTAGCGGCCGGCGGGATGCATGACAATCAGCCCCAGCATTTT

V gene: TRBV6-5
D gene: .
J gene: TRBJ2-7
clone size: .
CDR3 protein: CASSYSGPSYEQYF
CDR3 DNA: TGTGCCAGCAGTTACTCTGGACCGTCCTACGAGCAGTACTTC

V gene: TRBV23-1
D gene: .
J gene: TRBJ2-3
clone size: .
CDR3 protein: CASSHVRSTDTQYF
CDR3 DNA: TGCGCCAGCAGTCATGTGCGTTCCACAGATACGCAGTATTTT

V gene: TRBV29-1
D gene: TRBD1
J gene: TRBJ1-1
clone size: .
CDR3 protein: CSVAGTGGLGEAFF
CDR3 DNA: TGCAGCGTCGCCGGGACAGGGGGCTTAGGTGAAGCTTTCTTT

V gene: TRBV7-2
D gene: TRBD2
J gene: TRBJ2-7
clone size: .
CDR3 protein: CASSLSGGAREQYF
CDR3 DNA: TGTGCCAGCAGCCTCAGCGGGGGGGCCCGGGAGCAGTACTTC

V gene: TRBV4-3
D gene: TRBD2
J gene: TRBJ2-1
clone size: few
CDR3 protein: CASSQVPGLESSYNEQFF
CDR3 DNA: TGCGCCAGCAGCCAAGTCCCGGGACTAGAAAGCTCCTACAATGAGCAGTTCTTC

V gene: TRBV29-1
D gene: TRBD2
J gene: TRBJ2-2
clone size: few
CDR3 protein: CSVEGGGIPTGELFF
CDR3 DNA: TGCAGCGTTGAAGGCGGGGGGATACCTACCGGGGAGCTGTTTTTT

V gene: TRBV13
D gene: .
J gene: TRBJ2-3
clone size: .
CDR3 protein: CASSPGGGDTQYF
CDR3 DNA: TGTGCCAGCAGCCCGGGCGGTGGAGATACGCAGTATTTT

V gene: TRBV29-1
D gene: .
J gene: TRBJ2-5
clone size: once
CDR3 protein: CSVLAGLKETQHF
CDR3 DNA: TGCAGCGTTCTTGCAGGGCTTAAAGAGACCCAGCACTTC

V gene: TRBV18
D gene: TRBD1
J gene: TRBJ2-7
clone size: .
CDR3 protein: CASSPRGQRSYEQYF
CDR3 DNA: TGTGCCAGCTCACCAAGGGGGCAGCGTTCCTACGAGCAGTACTTC

V gene: TRBV27
D gene: TRBD1
J gene: TRBJ2-7
clone size: few
CDR3 protein: CASGRDRGISYEQYF
CDR3 DNA: TGTGCCAGCGGTAGGGACAGGGGCATCTCCTACGAGCAGTACTTC

V gene: TRBV10-3
D gene: .
J gene: TRBJ2-7
clone size: few
CDR3 protein: CAISDRFGLDEQYF
CDR3 DNA: TGTGCCATCAGTGACAGGTTTGGGCTGGACGAGCAGTACTTC

V gene: TRBV2
D gene: TRBD1
J gene: TRBJ1-1
clone size: .
CDR3 protein: CASSDPGTGGVSLQAFF
CDR3 DNA: TGTGCCAGCAGTGATCCGGGGACAGGGGGCGTTTCGCTCCAGGCTTTCTTT

V gene: TRBV2
D gene: .
J gene: TRBJ2-5
clone size: few
CDR3 protein: CASSGRTEETQYF
CDR3 DNA: TGTGCCAGCAGTGGGAGGACCGAAGAGACCCAGTACTTC

V gene: TRBV9
D gene: .
J gene: TRBJ2-3
clone size: .
CDR3 protein: CASSVWGDTQYF
CDR3 DNA: TGTGCCAGCAGCGTATGGGGAGATACGCAGTATTTT

V gene: TRBV2
D gene: TRBD1
J gene: TRBJ1-5
clone size: .
CDR3 protein: CASTPTGGSNQPQHF
CDR3 DNA: TGTGCCAGCACCCCGACAGGGGGAAGCAATCAGCCCCAGCATTTT

V gene: TRBV10-3
D gene: TRBD1
J gene: TRBJ2-7
clone size: few
CDR3 protein: CAIRGQGGPREQYF
CDR3 DNA: TGTGCCATCAGGGGACAGGGGGGCCCCCGCGAGCAGTACTTC

V gene: TRBV27
D gene: TRBD1
J gene: TRBJ2-1
clone size: .
CDR3 protein: CASSLGGQGSYNEQFF
CDR3 DNA: TGTGCCAGCAGTCTAGGGGGACAGGGCTCCTACAATGAGCAGTTCTTC

V gene: TRBV19
D gene: TRBD2
J gene: TRBJ2-7
clone size: few
CDR3 protein: CASSGEAGGPAYEQYF
CDR3 DNA: TGTGCCAGTAGTGGGGAAGCGGGGGGCCCCGCCTACGAGCAGTACTTC

V gene: TRBV13
D gene: TRBD1
J gene: TRBJ2-7
clone size: .
CDR3 protein: CASSQPGTGQYEQYF
CDR3 DNA: TGTGCCAGCAGCCAACCCGGGACAGGGCAGTACGAGCAGTACTTC

V gene: TRBV9
D gene: .
J gene: TRBJ1-1
clone size: .
CDR3 protein: CASSPFGGPGMTEAFF
CDR3 DNA: TGTGCCAGCAGCCCGTTCGGAGGGCCGGGGATGACTGAAGCTTTCTTT

V gene: TRBV27
D gene: .
J gene: TRBJ2-7
clone size: .
CDR3 protein: CASSSASAYEQYF
CDR3 DNA: TGTGCCAGCAGTTCAGCCTCGGCCTACGAGCAGTACTTC

V gene: TRBV7-2
D gene: TRBD2
J gene: TRBJ2-5
clone size: few
CDR3 protein: CASSRVRREQETQYF
CDR3 DNA: TGTGCCAGCAGCCGCGTCCGGCGGGAGCAAGAGACCCAGTACTTC

V gene: TRBV30
D gene: .
J gene: TRBJ1-1
clone size: .
CDR3 protein: CAWSGVGDMNTEAFF
CDR3 DNA: TGTGCCTGGAGTGGGGTAGGAGATATGAACACTGAAGCTTTCTTT

V gene: TRBV4-3
D gene: .
J gene: TRBJ1-1
clone size: .
CDR3 protein: CASSQDSRNTEAFF
CDR3 DNA: TGCGCCAGCAGCCAAGATTCCAGGAACACTGAAGCTTTCTTT

V gene: TRBV15
D gene: TRBD1
J gene: TRBJ1-2
clone size: .
CDR3 protein: CATSTAGGDGYTF
CDR3 DNA: TGTGCCACCAGCACAGCAGGGGGGGATGGCTACACCTTC

V gene: TRBV7-6
D gene: .
J gene: TRBJ2-7
clone size: .
CDR3 protein: CASSLAPGPAGDEQYF
CDR3 DNA: TGTGCCAGCAGCTTAGCGCCGGGACCGGCGGGCGACGAGCAGTACTTC

V gene: TRBV5-1
D gene: .
J gene: TRBJ2-5
clone size: .
CDR3 protein: CASRLEGEMTQYF
CDR3 DNA: TGCGCCAGCAGACTAGAGGGAGAGATGACCCAGTACTTC

V gene: TRBV30
D gene: .
J gene: TRBJ1-3
clone size: .
CDR3 protein: CAWRTSGNTIYF
CDR3 DNA: TGTGCCTGGAGGACCTCTGGAAACACCATATATTTT

V gene: TRBV6-6
D gene: .
J gene: TRBJ2-7
clone size: .
CDR3 protein: CASSSGQAEQYF
CDR3 DNA: TGTGCCAGCAGCTCCGGCCAAGCCGAGCAGTACTTC

V gene: TRBV13
D gene: .
J gene: TRBJ2-7
clone size: .
CDR3 protein: CASSAGGGGGEQYF
CDR3 DNA: TGTGCCAGCAGCGCCGGCGGAGGGGGCGGCGAGCAGTACTTC

V gene: TRBV27
D gene: .
J gene: TRBJ1-2
clone size: .
CDR3 protein: CASSPSMPSDGLNFYGYTF
CDR3 DNA: TGTGCCAGCAGTCCCTCGATGCCCTCGGACGGTCTTAACTTCTATGGCTACACCTTC

V gene: TRBV4-2
D gene: .
J gene: TRBJ2-1
clone size: once
CDR3 protein: CASSPPRSGGVDNEQFF
CDR3 DNA: TGTGCCAGCAGCCCTCCAAGGTCTGGGGGCGTAGACAATGAGCAGTTCTTC

V gene: TRBV10-3
D gene: .
J gene: TRBJ1-1
clone size: .
CDR3 protein: CAISEQGPNTEAFF
CDR3 DNA: TGTGCCATCAGTGAACAGGGACCGAACACTGAAGCTTTCTTT

V gene: TRBV30
D gene: .
J gene: TRBJ1-1
clone size: .
CDR3 protein: CAWSPIGVEAFF
CDR3 DNA: TGTGCCTGGAGTCCTATAGGGGTAGAAGCTTTCTTT

V gene: TRBV7-3
D gene: TRBD1
J gene: TRBJ1-1
clone size: .
CDR3 protein: CASSLTGARDTEAFF
CDR3 DNA: TGTGCCAGCAGCCTGACAGGGGCCAGGGACACTGAAGCTTTCTTT

V gene: TRBV13
D gene: .
J gene: TRBJ1-6
clone size: .
CDR3 protein: CASSDGEENSPLHF
CDR3 DNA: TGTGCCAGCAGCGATGGGGAGGAGAATTCACCCCTCCACTTT

V gene: TRBV9
D gene: .
J gene: TRBJ2-1
clone size: .
CDR3 protein: CASKGLANEQFF
CDR3 DNA: TGTGCCAGCAAGGGCCTAGCCAATGAGCAGTTCTTC

V gene: TRBV27
D gene: .
J gene: TRBJ2-5
clone size: once
CDR3 protein: CASSLLGAQETQYF
CDR3 DNA: TGTGCCAGCAGTTTATTAGGGGCCCAAGAGACCCAGTACTTC

V gene: TRBV6-6
D gene: .
J gene: TRBJ1-5
clone size: few
CDR3 protein: CASSYSEGGQPQHF
CDR3 DNA: TGTGCCAGCAGTTACTCTGAGGGGGGCCAGCCCCAGCATTTT

V gene: TRBV19
D gene: .
J gene: TRBJ2-5
clone size: .
CDR3 protein: CASSIRDYQETQYF
CDR3 DNA: TGTGCCAGTAGTATAAGGGATTACCAAGAGACCCAGTACTTC

V gene: TRBV9
D gene: TRBD1
J gene: TRBJ2-7
clone size: .
CDR3 protein: CASSEGQGSYEQYF
CDR3 DNA: TGTGCCAGCAGCGAGGGACAGGGATCCTACGAGCAGTACTTC

V gene: TRBV10-3
D gene: .
J gene: TRBJ1-1
clone size: .
CDR3 protein: CATQYPLGTEAFF
CDR3 DNA: TGTGCCACCCAGTATCCGCTTGGCACTGAAGCTTTCTTT

V gene: TRBV6-6
D gene: TRBD1
J gene: TRBJ1-5
clone size: few
CDR3 protein: CASSYSGQPPPQHF
CDR3 DNA: TGTGCCAGCAGTTACTCGGGACAGCCGCCTCCCCAGCATTTT

V gene: TRBV13
D gene: .
J gene: TRBJ2-7
clone size: few
CDR3 protein: CASSLGAAKKQYF
CDR3 DNA: TGTGCCAGCAGCCTCGGGGCGGCGAAAAAGCAGTACTTC

V gene: TRBV2
D gene: TRBD1
J gene: TRBJ1-2
clone size: .
CDR3 protein: CASAGGDYYGYTF
CDR3 DNA: TGTGCCAGCGCAGGGGGCGACTACTATGGCTACACCTTC